This is a list of T cell receptor beta chains from one sample in a study of T cell repertoires in ileal Crohn's disease. Produced via immunoSEQ multiplex PCR; TCRdb's table is partial and in-frame only. The sample records 2,300 or so clones, 96% being singletons. Sequenced sample: ileal tissue. The receptors stem from an adult with Crohn's disease. Both conserved end residues are part of each CDR3. Fields, in order: J gene, V gene, D gene, CDR3 DNA, CDR3 protein. D genes are given only for firm matches.

j_gene: TRBJ1-1; v_gene: TRBV19; d_gene: TRBD1; CDR3nt: TGTGCCAGTCGACTTGACAGGGGGATGAACACTGAAGCTTTCTTT; CDR3aa: CASRLDRGMNTEAFF
j_gene: TRBJ1-1; v_gene: TRBV6-1; d_gene: .; CDR3nt: TGTGCCAGCAGGGAGACAGGCAACACTGAAGCTTTCTTT; CDR3aa: CASRETGNTEAFF
j_gene: TRBJ1-2; v_gene: TRBV7-3; d_gene: .; CDR3nt: TGTGCCAGCAGCTTATCTGGGGCTGGAGGCTACACCTTC; CDR3aa: CASSLSGAGGYTF
j_gene: TRBJ2-3; v_gene: TRBV9; d_gene: TRBD2; CDR3nt: TGTGCCAGCAGCGTAGAGCGGGAGCTCCATCCAGATACGCAGTATTTT; CDR3aa: CASSVERELHPDTQYF
j_gene: TRBJ1-6; v_gene: TRBV14; d_gene: TRBD1; CDR3nt: TGTGCCAGCAGCCAAAATAATATACCGGGACAGAATTCACCCCTCCACTTT; CDR3aa: CASSQNNIPGQNSPLHF
j_gene: TRBJ2-5; v_gene: TRBV10-3; d_gene: TRBD1; CDR3nt: TGTGCCATCAGTGGGAAGACAGGGGCAGGGGAGACCCAGTACTTC; CDR3aa: CAISGKTGAGETQYF
j_gene: TRBJ1-2; v_gene: TRBV5-1; d_gene: TRBD1; CDR3nt: TGCGCCAGCAGCTTGGCTGTGACAGGGGGCGCAGATGGCTACACCTTC; CDR3aa: CASSLAVTGGADGYTF
j_gene: TRBJ2-7; v_gene: TRBV7-2; d_gene: .; CDR3nt: TGTGCCAGCAGCTTAGCGGGAGGTGTCTACGAGCAGTACTTC; CDR3aa: CASSLAGGVYEQYF
j_gene: TRBJ2-7; v_gene: TRBV30; d_gene: .; CDR3nt: TGTGCCTGGAGTACCCAGGGTCTAGTCCGGTACGAGCAGTACTTC; CDR3aa: CAWSTQGLVRYEQYF
j_gene: TRBJ2-1; v_gene: TRBV7-2; d_gene: .; CDR3nt: TGTGCCAGCATCCAACAGGTACTTAACAATGAGCAGTTCTTC; CDR3aa: CASIQQVLNNEQFF
j_gene: TRBJ2-3; v_gene: TRBV2; d_gene: .; CDR3nt: TGTGCCAGCAGTGAATTTTCGGGGAGCACAGATACGCAGTATTTT; CDR3aa: CASSEFSGSTDTQYF